This T cell receptor beta chain was captured by sequencing in a study of blood T cells in healthy people across ages (dated by TCRdb to the mid-2010s). With respect to the entire study: In model experiments, roughly one uniquely barcoded TCR beta cDNA molecule per two T cells was captured by template switching. Age-related changes in TCR beta repertoire diversity were measured in the study by deep sequencing normalized with unique cDNA molecular identifiers. Donors were grouped into four age groups: young (average roughly 15 years), middle-aged (39), aged (around 66) and long-lived (just over 80). To avoid experimental bias, donors of different ages were spread randomly across the sequencing lanes. Two additional independent replicas of 1 million unique cDNA reads from the same blood draw were analyzed for two donors (one aged 18 to 30 and one aged 80 or older).

The 39 donors, aged about 6 to 100 years, were systemically healthy Caucasian individuals from Russia. Each donor gave 8 to 10 milliliters of peripheral blood, collected into EDTA-treated Vacutainer tubes. Ficoll-Paque density-gradient centrifugation was used to isolate PBMCs, with at least 6.5 million per sample. Trizol reagent was used to extract total RNA from PBMCs, with at least 6 micrograms per sample. The percentages of naive CD45RAhigh/CD27high T cells were determined by flow cytometry on a PBMC aliquot from every donor. This clonotype showed up just a few times. No cognate antigen has been identified for it. No base quality information exists; no much larger clone differs at one position. Libraries were prepared through 5' RACE. Sequencing instrument: Illumina HiSeq 2500. A second PCR of roughly 7 to 11 cycles was performed with a sample-barcoded 5' primer and a J-beta primer mix. A template-switch 5' adaptor carrying 12 random nucleotides introduced a unique molecular identifier onto each TCR beta cDNA molecule. Each sample yielded at least 3 million CDR3-containing paired-end reads. All of the RNA was converted into first-strand cDNA using the Mint cDNA synthesis kit, with a TRBC-specific oligonucleotide serving as the primer. All cDNA was treated with uracil-DNA glycosylase and then went through a first 18-cycle PCR with the universal primers M1SS and BC2_uni_R. In the source study's methods: For normalization, 1 million high-quality reads were randomly selected from each sample, with every read carrying a distinct molecular identifier. Reads with shared molecular identifiers were discarded instead of being binned into consensus sequences. CDR3 identification, clonotype clustering and error correction used MiTCR with a Q25 quality threshold and the strictest error-elimination algorithm. A nonparametric unseen species model using Euler transformation provided a lower-bound estimate of total TCR beta diversity. Using fastp trimming at Q25 and MiXCR clonotype assembly, TCRdb reanalyzed the public sequencing data and kept in-frame beta chains. Rows are combined by CDR3 protein, so each entry shows the most common genes and DNA. For this entry, the V and J calls and clone size follow TCRdb and not the study's own pipeline. The sample table shows roughly 800,000 distinct CDR3 sequences, and about 53% are seen once. The ten largest clones take up around 40% of the sample.

The CDR3, from cysteine to phenylalanine, totals 17 residues. Of the read, only the CDR3 DNA is kept; its 51 bases are in frame from base 1. The germline V gene provides CDR1 SNHLY and CDR2 FYNNEI. The V end gives up 3 bases and the J end 0 bases, leaving 7 bases in the junction not matched to a gene. What the authors observed across the whole study: Conclusive comparison of naive and antigen-experienced compartments was prevented by the profiling of bulk unsorted PBMCs. The CMV infection status of donors was not known, potentially confounding age-related changes in expanded clonotypes. The percentage of naive T cells measured by flow cytometry correlated strongly with observed TCR beta diversity. Compared with the aged group, more naive CD4+ T cells, fewer expanded clones and increased TCR diversity were shown by the long-lived group, suggesting age selection. Observed TCR beta diversity per million T cells fell roughly linearly with age, and a significant reduction was already apparent by age about 36. Estimates of total diversity based on one million sequenced T cells were considered lower bounds and underestimates.

The source material was blood. The receptor comes from an elderly man in good health. In this chain, TRBV2 is recombined with TRBJ2-3, with 9 junctional bases fitting TRBD2. CDR3 loop: CASSESGRMLSTDTQYF. Here is the DNA: TGTGCCAGCAGTGAGAGCGGGAGGATGTTGAGCACAGATACGCAGTATTTT. Here the CDR3 is joined to the reference TRBV2 and TRBJ2-3 genes, and the full variable domain is: EPEVTQTPSHQVTQMGQEVILRCVPISNHLYFYWYRQILGQKVEFLVSFYNNEISEKSEIFDDQFSVERPDGSNFTLKIRSTKLEDSAMYFCASSESGRMLSTDTQYFGPGTRLTVL.